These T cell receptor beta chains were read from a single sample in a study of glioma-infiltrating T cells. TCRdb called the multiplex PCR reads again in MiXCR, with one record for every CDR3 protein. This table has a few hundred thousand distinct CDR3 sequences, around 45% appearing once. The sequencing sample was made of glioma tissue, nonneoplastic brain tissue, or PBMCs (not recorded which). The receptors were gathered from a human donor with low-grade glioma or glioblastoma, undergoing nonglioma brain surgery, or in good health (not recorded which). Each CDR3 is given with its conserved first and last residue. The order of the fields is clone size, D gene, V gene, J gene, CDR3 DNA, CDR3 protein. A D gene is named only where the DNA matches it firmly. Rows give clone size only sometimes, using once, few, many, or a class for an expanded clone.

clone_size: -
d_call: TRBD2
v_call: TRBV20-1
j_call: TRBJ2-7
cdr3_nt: TGCAGTGCTAGCGGGACTAGCGAACTCTACGAGCAGTACTTC
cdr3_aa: CSASGTSELYEQYF

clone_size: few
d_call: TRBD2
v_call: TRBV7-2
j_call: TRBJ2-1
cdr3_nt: TGTGCCAGCAGCCATGCCCTAGCGGGAGGGTACAATGAGCAGTTCTTC
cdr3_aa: CASSHALAGGYNEQFF

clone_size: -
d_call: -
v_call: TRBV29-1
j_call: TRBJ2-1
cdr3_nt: TGCAGCGTTGGCGGAGACGGGGTGGTTGCCAATGAGCAGTTCTTC
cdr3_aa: CSVGGDGVVANEQFF

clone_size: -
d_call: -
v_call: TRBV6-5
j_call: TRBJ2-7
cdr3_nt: TGTGCCAGCACCGGACAGGACTACTACGGGCAGTACTTC
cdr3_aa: CASTGQDYYGQYF

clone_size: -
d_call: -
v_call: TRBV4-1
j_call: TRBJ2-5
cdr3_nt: TGCGCCAGCAGCCAAAATAAGGGGGGCGGGAGCCAAGAGACCCGGTACTTC
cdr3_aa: CASSQNKGGGSQETRYF

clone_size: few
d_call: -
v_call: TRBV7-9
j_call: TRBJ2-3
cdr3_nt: TGTGCCAGCAGCCCGCCCCAGCGGGTCGATACGCAGTATTTT
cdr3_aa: CASSPPQRVDTQYF

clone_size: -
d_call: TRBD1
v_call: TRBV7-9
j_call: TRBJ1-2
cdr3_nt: TGTGCCAGCAGCTTTTCGGACAGGGATGGTGGCTACACCTTC
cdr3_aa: CASSFSDRDGGYTF

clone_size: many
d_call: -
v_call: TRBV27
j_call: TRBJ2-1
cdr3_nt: TGTGCCAGCAAAGGAGGGCTTGAAATGTTCTTC
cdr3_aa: CASKGGLEMFF

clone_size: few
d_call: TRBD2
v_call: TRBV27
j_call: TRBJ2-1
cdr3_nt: TGTGCCAGCAGTTTACTGGGCTTCGGCGGGAGCTACAATGAGCAGTTCTTC
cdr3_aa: CASSLLGFGGSYNEQFF

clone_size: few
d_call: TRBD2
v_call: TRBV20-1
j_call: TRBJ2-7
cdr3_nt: TGCAGTGCTAGAAGCCTAGCGGAGAACTACGAGCAGTACTTC
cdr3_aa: CSARSLAENYEQYF

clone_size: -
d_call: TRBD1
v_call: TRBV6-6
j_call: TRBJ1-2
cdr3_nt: TGTGCCAGCAGTTCACAGGGGGAGGGTGGCTACACCTTC
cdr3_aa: CASSSQGEGGYTF

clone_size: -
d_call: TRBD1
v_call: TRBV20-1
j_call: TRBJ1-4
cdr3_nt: TGCAGTGTTCGAGACAGGGGAACTAATGAAAAACTGTTTTTT
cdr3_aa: CSVRDRGTNEKLFF

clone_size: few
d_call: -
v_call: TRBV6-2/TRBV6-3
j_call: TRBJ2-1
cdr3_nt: TGTGCCAGCAGTACTAGGATGGGGTCAGAGGAGCAGTTCTTC
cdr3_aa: CASSTRMGSEEQFF

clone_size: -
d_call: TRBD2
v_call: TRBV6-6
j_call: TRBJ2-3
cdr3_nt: TGTGCCAGCAGTTACTCAGCGGGAGGGCGTGCAGATACGCGGTATTTT
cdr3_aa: CASSYSAGGRADTRYF

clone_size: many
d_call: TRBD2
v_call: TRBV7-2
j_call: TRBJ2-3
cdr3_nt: TGTGCCAGCAGCTTAGGACTAGCGGGAGTTACAGATACGCAGTATTTT
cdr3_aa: CASSLGLAGVTDTQYF

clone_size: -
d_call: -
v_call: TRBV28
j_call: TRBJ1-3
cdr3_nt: TGTGCCAGCAGTTTTGGGGGCACCTCTGGAAACACCATATATTTT
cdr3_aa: CASSFGGTSGNTIYF

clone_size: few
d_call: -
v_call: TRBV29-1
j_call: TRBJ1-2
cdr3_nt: TGCAGCACCCAAGCCGGGACAACTAACTATGGCTACACCTTC
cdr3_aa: CSTQAGTTNYGYTF

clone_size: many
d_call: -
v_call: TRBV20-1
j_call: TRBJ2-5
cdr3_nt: TGCAGTGCTAGATTGGGGGAGACCCAGTACTTC
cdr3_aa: CSARLGETQYF

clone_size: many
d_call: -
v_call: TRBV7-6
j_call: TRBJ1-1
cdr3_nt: TGTGCCAGCAGCCCACAGTCGGTTAACACTGAAGCTTTCTTT
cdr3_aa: CASSPQSVNTEAFF

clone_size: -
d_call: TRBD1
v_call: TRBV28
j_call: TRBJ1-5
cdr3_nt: TGTGCCAGCAGCCGGTACAGGGGGCGCTTCCAGCCCCATCATTTT
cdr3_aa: CASSRYRGRFQPHHF

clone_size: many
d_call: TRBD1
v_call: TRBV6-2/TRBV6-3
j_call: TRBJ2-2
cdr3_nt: TGTGCCAGTGGACAGGGGTACACCGGGGAGCTGTTTTTT
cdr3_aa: CASGQGYTGELFF

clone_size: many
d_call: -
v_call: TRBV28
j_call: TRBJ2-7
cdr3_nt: TGTGCCAGCAGGCACCGGGACTCGATCCGCGAGCAGTACTTC
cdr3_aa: CASRHRDSIREQYF

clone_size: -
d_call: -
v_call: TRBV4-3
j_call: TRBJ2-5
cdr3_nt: TGCGCCAGCAGCCAAGTAGGACCCCGAGAGACCCAGTACTTC
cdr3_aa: CASSQVGPRETQYF

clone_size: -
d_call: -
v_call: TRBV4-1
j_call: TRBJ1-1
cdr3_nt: TGCGCCAGCAGCCAAGTTGGGCAGCCCCACGTATTCTTT
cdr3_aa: CASSQVGQPHVFF

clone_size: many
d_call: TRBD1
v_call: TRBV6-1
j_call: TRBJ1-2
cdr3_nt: TGTGCCAGCAGTAAAGGGACAGATCACACCTTC
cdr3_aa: CASSKGTDHTF

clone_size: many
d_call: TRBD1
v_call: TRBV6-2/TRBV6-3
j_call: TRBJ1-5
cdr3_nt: TGTGCCAGCAGTACCTGGACAGGGGTAAATCAGCCCCAGCATTTT
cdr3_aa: CASSTWTGVNQPQHF

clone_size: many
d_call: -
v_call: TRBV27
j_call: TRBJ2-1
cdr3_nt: TGTGCCAGCAGTTCCCTAGGTTTGGGGAATGAGCAGTTCTTC
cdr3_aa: CASSSLGLGNEQFF

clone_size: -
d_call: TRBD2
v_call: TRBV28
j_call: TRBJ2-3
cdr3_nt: TGTGCCAGCAGCCTTATGTCGCGGACTAGCGGGAGTACAGATACGCAGTATTTT
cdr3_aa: CASSLMSRTSGSTDTQYF

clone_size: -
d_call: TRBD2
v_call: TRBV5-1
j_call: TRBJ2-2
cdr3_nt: TGCGCCAGCAGCTTGCTAGCGGGACCGAACACCGGGGAGCTGTTTTTT
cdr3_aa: CASSLLAGPNTGELFF

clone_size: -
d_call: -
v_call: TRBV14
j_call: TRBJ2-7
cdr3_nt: TGTGCCAGCAGCCAAGATCTTGGTCGGATTTACGAGCAGTACTTC
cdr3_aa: CASSQDLGRIYEQYF

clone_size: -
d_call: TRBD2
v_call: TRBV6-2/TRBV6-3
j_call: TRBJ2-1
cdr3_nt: TGTGCCAGCAGTTACGCCGGACTAGCGACTAATGAGCAGTTCTTC
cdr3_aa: CASSYAGLATNEQFF

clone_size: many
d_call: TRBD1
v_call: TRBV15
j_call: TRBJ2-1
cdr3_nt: TGTGCCACCAGCAGACCGGGACAGGGTGACAATGAGCAGTTCTTC
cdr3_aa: CATSRPGQGDNEQFF

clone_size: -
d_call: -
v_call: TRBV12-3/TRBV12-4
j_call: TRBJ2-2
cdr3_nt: TGTGCCGGGCGGCAGGGATTCGGCACCGGGGAGCTGTTTTTT
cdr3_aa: CAGRQGFGTGELFF

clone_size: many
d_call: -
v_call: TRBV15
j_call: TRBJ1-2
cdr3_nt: TGTGCCTCCTCACAGGGTAGTCAGGGCTATGGCTACACCTTC
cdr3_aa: CASSQGSQGYGYTF

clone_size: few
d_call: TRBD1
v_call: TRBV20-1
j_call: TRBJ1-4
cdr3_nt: TGCAGTGCTCAGGACAGGGGTGATGAAAAACTGTTTTTT
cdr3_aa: CSAQDRGDEKLFF

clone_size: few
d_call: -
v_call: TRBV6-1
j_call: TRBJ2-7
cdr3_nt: TGTGCCAGCAGTTTCCCAGGGATCCCCTACGAGCAGTACTTC
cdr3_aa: CASSFPGIPYEQYF

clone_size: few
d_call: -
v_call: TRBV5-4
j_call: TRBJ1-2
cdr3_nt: TGTGCCAGCAGCTTTTACAGTTACGGCTACACCTTC
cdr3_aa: CASSFYSYGYTF

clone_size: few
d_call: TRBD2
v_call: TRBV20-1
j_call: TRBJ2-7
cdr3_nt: TGCAGTGCTAGAGGACTAGCGTTGGGGAACTACGAGCAGTACTTC
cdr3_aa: CSARGLALGNYEQYF

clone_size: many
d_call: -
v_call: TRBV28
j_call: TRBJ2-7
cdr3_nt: TGTGCCAGCAGTCGTACAGAGGGGGACGAGCAGTACTTC
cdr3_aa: CASSRTEGDEQYF

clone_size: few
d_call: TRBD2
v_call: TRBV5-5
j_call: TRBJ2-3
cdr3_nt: TGTGCCAGCAGCGAAGCGGGACTCCTGGGTGCAGATACGCAGTATTTT
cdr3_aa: CASSEAGLLGADTQYF

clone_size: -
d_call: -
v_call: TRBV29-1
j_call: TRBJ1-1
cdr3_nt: TGCAGCGTGGGGCTAGGGTACGAAGCTTTCTTT
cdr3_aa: CSVGLGYEAFF

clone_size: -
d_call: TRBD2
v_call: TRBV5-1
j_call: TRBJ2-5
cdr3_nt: TGCGCCAGCAGCCTATTCGGGACTAGCGGCCAAGAGACCCAGTACTTC
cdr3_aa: CASSLFGTSGQETQYF

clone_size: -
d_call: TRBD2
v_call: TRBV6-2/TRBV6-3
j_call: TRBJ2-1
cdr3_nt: TGTGCCAGCAGTTACGACCTAGCGGGAAGGCGCAATGAGCAGTTCTTC
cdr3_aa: CASSYDLAGRRNEQFF

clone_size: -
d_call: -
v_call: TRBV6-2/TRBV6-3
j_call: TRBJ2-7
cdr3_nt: TGTACCAGCAGCCAGGGCGTCTCCTACGAGCAGTACTTC
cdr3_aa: CTSSQGVSYEQYF

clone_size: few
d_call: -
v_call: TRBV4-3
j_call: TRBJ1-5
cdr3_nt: TGCGCCAGCAGCCAAGATTGGGGGGCCCATAGCAATCAGCCCCAGCATTTT
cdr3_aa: CASSQDWGAHSNQPQHF

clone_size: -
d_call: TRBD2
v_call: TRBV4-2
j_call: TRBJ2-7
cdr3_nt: TGTGCCAGCAGCCAAGAAGGCCTGACTAGCGGGACGACCTACGGGCAGTACTTC
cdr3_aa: CASSQEGLTSGTTYGQYF

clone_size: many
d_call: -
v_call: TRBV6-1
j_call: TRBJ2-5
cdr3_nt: TGTGCCAGCAGTGAGGGGACTGAAGAGACCCAGTACTTC
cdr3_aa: CASSEGTEETQYF

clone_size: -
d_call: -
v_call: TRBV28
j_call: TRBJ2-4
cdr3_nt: TGTGCCAGCAGTCCCAATCTTGGGCAGCTATTAGCCAAAAACATTCAGTACTTC
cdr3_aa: CASSPNLGQLLAKNIQYF

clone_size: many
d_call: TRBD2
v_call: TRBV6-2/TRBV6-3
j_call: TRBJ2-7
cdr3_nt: TGTGCCAGCTGGGAGGGCCCATCCTACGAGCAGTACTTC
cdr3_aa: CASWEGPSYEQYF

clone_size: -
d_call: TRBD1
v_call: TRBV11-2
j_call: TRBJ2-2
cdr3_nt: TGTGCCAGCAGCTTCTCCTTGACAGGGCCCGGGCGGTCCGGGGAGCTGTTTTTT
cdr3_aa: CASSFSLTGPGRSGELFF

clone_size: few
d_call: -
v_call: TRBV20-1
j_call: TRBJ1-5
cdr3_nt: TGCAGTGCTAGCCGCTCGGTCGACAGCAGCCAGCCCCAGCATTTT
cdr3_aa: CSASRSVDSSQPQHF

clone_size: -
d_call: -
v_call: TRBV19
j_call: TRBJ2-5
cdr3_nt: TGTGCCAGCAGCTTATGGAGTACCCAAGAGACCCAGTACTTC
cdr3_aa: CASSLWSTQETQYF

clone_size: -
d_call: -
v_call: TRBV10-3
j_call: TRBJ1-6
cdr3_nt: TGTCCCATCAGTGACAACAGAAACTCTGATTCACCCCTCCACTTT
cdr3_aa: CPISDNRNSDSPLHF